One and the same sample provided the 21 T cell receptor beta chains below, sequenced in a study of blood T cell repertoires in COVID-19. Libraries were prepared by immunoSEQ multiplex PCR; TCRdb keeps only in-frame clonotypes and omits some of them. The sample holds roughly 280,000 clones; under 90% are singletons and the top ten take roughly 2.1%. Sequences were obtained from peripheral blood. The receptors stem from a man aged 45-60 years with acute or convalescent COVID-19.

The chain employs TRBV12-3 or TRBV12-4 and TRBJ2-7; D is possibly TRBD2 (6 bases). This CDR3 region has 13 residues. The V end lost 4 bases, the J end lost 2 bases, and 9 bases lay between the germline ends. The DNA of the CDR3 is TGTGCCAGCAGTTACGGGGGAACCTACGAGCAGTACTTC. Its translation is CASSYGGTYEQYF.

This clone occurred once. The chain has TRBV7-2 and TRBJ2-5; no reliable D call. There are 12 residues in the CDR3. The ends were cut back, 4 bases at V and 6 bases at J, with 9 bases in the middle. The germline gives CDR1 SGHTA, CDR2 FQGNSA. In DNA, the CDR3 is TGTGCCAGCAGCTCCCCCCCCAAGACCCAGTACTTC. Translating gives CASSSPPKTQYF.

This clone was detected only a few times. This sample includes further DNA sequences coding for the same CDR3. The genes are TRBV30 and TRBJ1-3, with D possibly TRBD1 on 6 matching bases. The V gene's germline CDR1 is GTSNPN and CDR2 SVGIG (reference sequence). Trimming stripped 8 bases from V and 0 bases from J, with 17 bases between. The CDR3 contains 15 residues. Here the CDR3 DNA reads TGTGCCCTTGCCTCAGGGGCCTTCTCTGGAAACACCATATATTTT. Protein: CALASGAFSGNTIYF.

The chain couples TRBV7-3 to TRBJ2-7; D gene uncertain. This CDR3 has 13 residues. Germline-derived CDR1 and CDR2 are SGHTA and FQGTGA. V was shortened by 3 bases and J by 3 bases, with 9 bases between the two germline ends. This CDR3 is CASSFQGGYEQYF. DNA of the CDR3: TGTGCCAGCAGCTTTCAAGGCGGCTACGAGCAGTACTTC.

The rearrangement links TRBV12-2 to TRBJ2-5; TRBD1, the table's D call, was not compared with the DNA. TRBV12-2 is deemed a pseudogene. This CDR3 is 15 amino acids long. CDR3: CASRLVGVRQETQYF. The CDR3 DNA sequence: TGTGCAAGTCGCTTAGTAGGGGTCAGACAAGAGACCCAGTACTTC.

The J gene is TRBJ2-5, the V gene TRBV7-8; D might be TRBD2 (6 bases). Germline loops: CDR1 SGHVS, CDR2 FQNEAQ. Trimming took off 4 bases at V and 4 bases at J, with 13 bases between the two ends. CDR3 size: 14 residues. In DNA form, the CDR3 reads TGTGCCAGCAGCTGGGGACTCCCCCCAGAGACCCAGTACTTC. Translating gives CASSWGLPPETQYF. The full variable domain, its missing parts supplied by reference TRBV7-8 and TRBJ2-5, is GAGVSQSPRYKVAKRGQDVALRCDPISGHVSLFWYQQALGQGPEFLTYFQNEAQLDKSGLPSDRFFAERPEGSVSTLKIQRTQQEDSAVYLCASSWGLPPETQYFGPGTRLLVL.

The chain employs TRBV3-1 (or the pseudogene TRBV3-2) and TRBJ1-6, with D hard to call. V gave up 0 bases and J gave up 9 bases, with 12 bases separating them. The CDR3 totals 15 residues. Germline V CDR1 and CDR2: LGHDT, YNNKEL (reference sequence). The CDR3 DNA reads TGTGCCAGCAGCCAAGAACGTATTTTAGCTTCACCCCTCCACTTT. Translating it yields CASSQERILASPLHF.

The rearrangement joins TRBV27 to TRBJ2-7, with TRBD2 as a possible D gene (5 bases). Trimming stripped 4 bases from V and 5 bases from J, with 15 bases between. Germline CDR1 reads MNHEY; CDR2 reads SMNVEV (reference sequence). CDR3 size: 14 residues. The CDR3 is CASSYDGLWNEQYF. The CDR3 coding sequence is TGTGCCAGCAGTTACGACGGACTTTGGAACGAGCAGTACTTC.

The chain is built from TRBV10-3 and TRBJ1-1; 8 bases are a match to TRBD1. The CDR3 extends over 18 amino acids. CDR1 is ENHRY and CDR2 is SYGVKD in the germline V gene. V was clipped by 2 bases and J by 0 bases; unmatched bases: 11. The CDR3 DNA reads TGTGCCATCAGTGAGCATCAGGGGGCCCTCGGCCTGAACACTGAAGCTTTCTTT. Its protein product is CAISEHQGALGLNTEAFF.

The V and J genes are TRBV5-1 and TRBJ1-1; D remains unclear. V was clipped by 2 bases and J by 1 base, with 9 bases between them. Germline CDR1 SGHRS, CDR2 YFSETQ. The length of the CDR3 is 14 residues. DNA of the CDR3: TGCGCCAGCAGCTTTGATCTAGGGAACACTGAAGCTTTCTTT. It specifies CASSFDLGNTEAFF.

This clone was picked up a small number of times. V is TRBV6-2 or TRBV6-3 and J is TRBJ2-1; D not certain. Trimming took off 0 bases at V and 10 bases at J, with 10 bases between the two ends. This CDR3 is built from 13 residues. Germline loops: CDR1 MNHEY, CDR2 SVGEGT. Written as DNA, the CDR3 is TGTGCCAGCAGTTACTCCCCCCGGTGGGAGCAGTTCTTC. It translates to CASSYSPRWEQFF.

The genes are TRBV18 and TRBJ2-1; D unclear. This CDR3 comprises 12 residues. Trimming pared 11 bases from V and 3 bases from J, leaving 11 bases between. Per germline, CDR1 KGHSH and CDR2 LQKENI. Here the CDR3 reads CAPSRHYNEQFF. The CDR3 DNA is TGTGCCCCTTCGAGGCACTACAATGAGCAGTTCTTC.

This chain links TRBV7-8 with TRBJ2-3; 9 bases are a match to TRBD2. Germline V CDR1 and CDR2: SGHVS, FQNEAQ. Trimming took 1 base from V and 1 from J; bases not matched to a gene: 3. CDR3 length: 16 amino acids. CDR3 coding DNA: TGTGCCAGCAGCTTAGAAGCGGGGGGCCGCACAGATACGCAGTATTTT. Amino acids: CASSLEAGGRTDTQYF.

Concerning this clone: This may arise from a read error, as a much more abundant clone is one base away. The genes are TRBV2 and TRBJ1-1; tentatively, D is TRBD1 (5 bases). Trimming left V 3 bases short and J 5 bases short, with 7 bases between. This CDR3 is built from 12 residues. Per the germline V gene, CDR1 is SNHLY and CDR2 is FYNNEI. In DNA, the CDR3 is TGTGCCAGCAGTGACGGGGGAACTGAAGCTTTCTTT. It is translated as CASSDGGTEAFF.

The V call is TRBV2, the J call TRBJ2-1, with TRBD1 identical over 10 bases. The germline gives CDR1 SNHLY, CDR2 FYNNEI. The CDR3 is 15 amino acids. The V gene end was trimmed by 6 bases and the J gene end by 2 bases; junction bases not matched to a gene: 4. CDR3 amino acids: CASRQGQGTYNEQFF. CDR3 in DNA: TGTGCCAGCAGACAGGGACAGGGGACCTACAATGAGCAGTTCTTC.

The CDR3, as DNA: TGTGCCAGCAGCCCCCGGGGGGGGCTCCGGAATTCACCCCTCCACTTT. Encoded protein: CASSPRGGLRNSPLHF. The gene calls are TRBV4-2 and TRBJ1-6, with D tentatively TRBD1 (6 bases). The CDR3 has 16 amino acids. The V gene's germline CDR1 is LGHNA and CDR2 YNFKEQ. V lost 4 bases to trimming and J lost 7 bases, with 17 bases between them.

The V gene is TRBV14, the J gene TRBJ2-5, with D possibly TRBD2 on 5 matching bases. The CDR3 spans 15 residues. Germline values: CDR1 SGHDN, CDR2 FVKESK. Between the trimmed V and J ends, which lost 3 bases and 7 bases, there was a span of 18 bases. The CDR3 loop reads CASSQGVGVPGTQYF. The CDR3 DNA is TGTGCCAGCAGCCAGGGAGTGGGTGTCCCAGGGACCCAGTACTTC.

This chain joins TRBV4-1 and TRBJ1-2; possible D gene TRBD1, 5 bases. V was clipped by 1 base and J by 4 bases, with 13 bases between them. Germline lookup yields CDR1 MGHRA and CDR2 YSYEKL. The CDR3 contains 15 residues. CDR3 DNA: TGCGCCAGCAGCCAAGCATCAGGGAATGGCTATGGCTACACCTTC. This codes for CASSQASGNGYGYTF.

The chain joins TRBV10-3 to TRBJ2-2, with D hard to call. Germline lookup yields CDR1 ENHRY and CDR2 SYGVKD. CDR3 size: 16 residues. Between the trimmed V and J ends, which lost 0 bases and 1 base, there was a span of 9 bases. CDR3 in amino acids: CAISESWSVNTGELFF. The CDR3 DNA reads as TGTGCCATCAGTGAGTCGTGGAGCGTGAACACCGGGGAGCTGTTTTTT.

The rearrangement links TRBV19 to TRBJ1-5; 10 bases agree with TRBD1. The J segment lost 5 bases and the V segment lost 3 bases, leaving 13 bases of the junction unmatched. Germline lookup yields CDR1 LNHDA and CDR2 SQIVND (reference sequence). This CDR3 is 18 amino acids long. The DNA of the CDR3 is TGTGCCAGTAGTATGGGCCTACCGGGACAGGGGCCAGATCAGCCCCAGCATTTT. This gives the protein CASSMGLPGQGPDQPQHF.

The chain is built from TRBV7-9 and TRBJ1-1; 9 bases fit TRBD1. The CDR3 has 16 residues. Germline values: CDR1 SEHNR, CDR2 FQNEAQ (reference sequence). V shed 5 bases, J shed 4 bases, and the junction held 11 bases outside the gene matches. CDR3 protein: CASSPTGTGISTEAFF. CDR3 coding DNA: TGTGCCAGCAGCCCTACCGGGACAGGGATTTCCACTGAAGCTTTCTTT.